This TCR beta chain was retrieved from a study of blood T cell repertoires in COVID-19. In germline, CDR1 is SGHDT, CDR2 YYEEEE. V lost 4 bases to trimming and J lost 4 bases; unmatched junction nucleotides: 4. This CDR3 region has 15 residues. The table came from immunoSEQ multiplex PCR; TCRdb's copy has only in-frame clones and leaves some out. This repertoire shows tens of thousands of clones, approximately 80% found once; its top ten account for about an eighth. Sequenced sample: peripheral blood. This sequence joins TRBV5-6 and TRBJ1-4; 10 positions agree with TRBD1. The sequence was collected from an elderly man with acute or convalescent COVID-19. The CDR3 nucleotides are TGTGCCAGCAGCGGAGGGACAGGGGTTAATGAAAAACTGTTTTTT. Translated, it gives CASSGGTGVNEKLFF. The whole variable domain, filled in from reference TRBV5-6 and TRBJ1-4, reads DAGVTQSPTHLIKTRGQQVTLRCSPKSGHDTVSWYQQALGQGPQFIFQYYEEEERQRGNFPDRFSGHQFPNYSSELNVNALLLGDSALYLCASSGGTGVNEKLFFGSGTQLSVL.